The next 4 T cell receptor beta chains were all read from a single sample in a study of cytomegalovirus exposure and HLA in healthy donors. A multiplex PCR was run with 60 Vbeta primers and 13 Jbeta primers. Method: immunoSEQ multiplex PCR; TCRdb's copy keeps in-frame clones and lacks some. This sample has 190,000 or so clones, with around 86% found just once. The sequenced material came from PBMCs. These receptors were collected from a woman aged 45 to 65 in good health and CMV-seropositive.

This chain joins TRBV15 and TRBJ2-1; 11 bases map to TRBD2. CDR3 length: 15 amino acids. Germline V CDR1 and CDR2: LNHNV, YYDKDF (reference sequence). The V segment lost 11 bases and the J segment 1 base; nucleotides outside the gene matches: 7. The CDR3, as DNA: TGTGCCTCTCGGCTAGCGGGGGGATCCTACAATGAGCAGTTCTTC. It yields the protein CASRLAGGSYNEQFF.

This clone was found a few times. This rearrangement joins TRBV2 to TRBJ1-2, with 10 bases that match TRBD1. The CDR3 totals 16 residues. V lost 8 bases to trimming and J lost 1 base; unmatched junction nucleotides: 10. Germline values: CDR1 SNHLY, CDR2 FYNNEI. The CDR3 region has the DNA TGTGCCAGCTTGCGACAGGGGGCTAGCGATAACTATGGCTACACCTTC. Its protein product is CASLRQGASDNYGYTF.

The chain joins TRBV10-3 to TRBJ1-5; D not certain. CDR3 size: 14 residues. The germline V and J ends were trimmed by 5 bases and 6 bases, with 14 bases remaining between them. Germline V gene sequence: CDR1 ENHRY, CDR2 SYGVKD. CDR3 sequence: CAISPDGLGQPQHF. Here the CDR3 DNA reads TGTGCCATCAGTCCCGACGGTCTAGGTCAGCCCCAGCATTTT.

The chain employs TRBV23-1 and TRBJ2-7, with TRBD1 identical over 9 bases. TRBV23-1 has ORF status, its function being uncertain. V lost 9 bases, J lost 6 bases, and 21 bases stayed unmatched. This CDR3 spans 17 amino acids. CDR3 sequence reads: CARPSNLSGTGTPEQYF. In DNA form, the CDR3 reads TGCGCCAGACCATCGAACTTGTCCGGGACAGGGACTCCCGAGCAGTACTTC.